This T cell receptor beta chain was sequenced for a study of blood T cell repertoires in COVID-19. At the level of the study: PBMCs, B-cell-depleted T cells, or T cells provided the cDNA or gDNA that made up the material.

Germline-derived CDR1 and CDR2 are MDHEN and SYDVKM. V was trimmed by 2 bases and J by 10 bases, leaving 11 bases between them. The CDR3 contains 12 residues. Enrolled through a virtual design, the participants were between roughly 18 and 90 years of age and came from roughly 22 US areas. Researchers sorted participants into cohorts using their self-reported clinical history. Assay used: immunoSEQ multiplex PCR; TCRdb lists only in-frame clones, some missing. Among about 180,000 clones listed, 85% to 90% were seen once. What was sequenced was PBMCs or T cells enriched from blood (not recorded which). The genes are TRBV28 and TRBJ1-1, with D possibly TRBD1 on 5 matching bases. This clonotype originated in a middle-aged man who had recovered from COVID-19. The CDR3 reads CASSLAFTGAFF. CDR3 DNA sequence: TGTGCCAGCAGTTTAGCTTTCACAGGAGCTTTCTTT.